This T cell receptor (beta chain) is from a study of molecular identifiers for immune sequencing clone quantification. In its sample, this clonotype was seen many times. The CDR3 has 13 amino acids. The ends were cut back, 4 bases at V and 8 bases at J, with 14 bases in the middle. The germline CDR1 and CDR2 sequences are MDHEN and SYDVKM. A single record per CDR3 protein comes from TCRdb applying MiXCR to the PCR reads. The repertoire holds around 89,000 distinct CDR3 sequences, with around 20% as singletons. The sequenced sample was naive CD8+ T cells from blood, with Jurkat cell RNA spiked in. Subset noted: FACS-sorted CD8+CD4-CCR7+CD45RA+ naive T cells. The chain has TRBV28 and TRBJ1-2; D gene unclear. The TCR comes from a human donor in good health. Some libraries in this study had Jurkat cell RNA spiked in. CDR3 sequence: CASSSLDLWGYTF. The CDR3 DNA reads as TGTGCCAGCAGTTCCCTTGACTTGTGGGGCTACACCTTC.